Listed below are T cell receptor beta chains from one sample, sequenced in a study of tumor and adjacent non-tumor tissue in lung cancer. TCRdb used MiXCR to reprocess the multiplex PCR reads, holding one entry per CDR3 protein. Of under 150,000 distinct CDR3 sequences in the sample, about 66% were seen once. The sequencing sample was made of lung tumor tissue. The receptors were sampled from a man aged 25-40 years with non-small cell lung cancer. Both conserved end residues are part of each CDR3. A D gene is named only where the DNA matches it firmly. Clone size is stated in some rows and not others, as once, few, many or a class when expanded.

clone_size	d_call	cdr3_length	v_call	j_call	cdr3_nt	cdr3_aa
.	.	14	TRBV4-1	TRBJ1-1	TGCGCCATTAGCCTGGCGGGGCAGGACACTGAAACTTTCTTT	CAISLAGQDTETFF
.	TRBD1	13	TRBV6-5	TRBJ2-7	TGTGCCACCCGAGGACAGGAGAGGTACGGGCAGTACTTC	CATRGQERYGQYF
.	TRBD2	17	TRBV11-2	TRBJ2-3	TGTGCCAACAGCATCCACTCAGCGGGAGTATTGGGAGATACGCAGTATTTT	CANSIHSAGVLGDTQYF
many	.	13	TRBV11-1	TRBJ1-6	TGTGCCAGCAGCACGACAGGAGGTTCACCCCTCCACTTT	CASSTTGGSPLHF
.	TRBD2	16	TRBV7-8	TRBJ2-3	TGTGTCAGCAGCCGACGGGACTACCAGGAAACTGATACGCAGTATTTT	CVSSRRDYQETDTQYF
many	.	14	TRBV20-1	TRBJ2-5	TGCAGTGCTAGTTTCCTGGGGGCGGGAGAGACCCAGTACTTC	CSASFLGAGETQYF
.	.	14	TRBV5-1	TRBJ1-1	TGCGCCAGCAACTTCCCCGGTGTGAACACTGAAGCTTTCTTT	CASNFPGVNTEAFF
.	TRBD1	14	TRBV20-1	TRBJ2-1	TGCCGTGCTAAACAACCAGGGGGCTACAATGAGCAGTTCTTC	CRAKQPGGYNEQFF
many	TRBD2	14	TRBV20-1	TRBJ2-3	TGCAGTGCTAGAGATCGCCTAGCGGGAGATACGCAGTATTTT	CSARDRLAGDTQYF
few	.	14	TRBV12-3/TRBV12-4	TRBJ1-4	TGTGCCAGCAGTAAACGCTGGACAGAGGGAAAACTGTTTTTT	CASSKRWTEGKLFF
.	.	17	TRBV11-3	TRBJ2-3	TGTGCCAGCCAATCTGAGATCCTTGATATAGGCACAGATACTCAGTATTTT	CASQSEILDIGTDTQYF
.	.	15	TRBV4-2	TRBJ1-2	TGTGCCAGCAGCCAGGAAGTGGCGTGGCAATACGACCACACCTTC	CASSQEVAWQYDHTF
.	.	14	TRBV9	TRBJ2-5	TGTGCCAACAGCGTAGGCGGGATGCGAGAGACCCAGTACTTC	CANSVGGMRETQYF
medium-sized	.	12	TRBV11-2	TRBJ2-7	TGTGCCAGCGGAAGGGGAACGGACGAGCAGTACTTC	CASGRGTDEQYF
.	.	13	TRBV6-5	TRBJ1-6	TGTACCAGCAGTCAACGCAGGATCTCACCCCTCCACTTT	CTSSQRRISPLHF
.	.	14	TRBV20-1	TRBJ2-5	TGCAGTGCTCTGACCCATGACAGGCAGGAGACCCAGTACTTC	CSALTHDRQETQYF
.	.	17	TRBV11-2	TRBJ1-1	TGTGCCAGCAGCTCTAGCACACAGGGTAGGAGTGACACTGAAGCTTTCTTT	CASSSSTQGRSDTEAFF
.	.	17	TRBV20-1	TRBJ1-2	TGCAGTGCTAGGGTCGTGCCTGGACAAGGAACTAACTATGGCTACGCCTTC	CSARVVPGQGTNYGYAF
.	.	15	TRBV10-3	TRBJ1-3	TGCGCCATCAGCTCCAGGATCCGACCTGGAAACACCATATATTTT	CAISSRIRPGNTIYF
many	.	13	TRBV11-2	TRBJ2-7	TGTGCCAGCAGCCCGCCCAGCTCCTACGAGCAGTACTTC	CASSPPSSYEQYF
many	.	13	TRBV28	TRBJ2-7	TGTGCCAGCAGGAGACGGAGCTCCTACGAGCAGTACTTC	CASRRRSSYEQYF
few	.	14	TRBV2	TRBJ1-2	TGTGCCAGTAGTGAAGAAGCTCTCAACTATGGCTACACCTTC	CASSEEALNYGYTF
many	TRBD1	13	TRBV11-2	TRBJ2-3	TGTGCCAGCAGCTTAAACAGGGGGGATACGCAGTATTTT	CASSLNRGDTQYF
few	.	15	TRBV20-1	TRBJ2-7	TGCAGTGCCACACCCCCTGCTAGAGCGGGCTACGAGCAGTACTTC	CSATPPARAGYEQYF
.	.	14	TRBV7-2	TRBJ2-3	TGTGCCAGCAGCTTAGCAACAGTCATAGATACGCAGTATTTT	CASSLATVIDTQYF
once	.	13	TRBV11-1	TRBJ2-1	TGTGCCAGCAACTTCTCTTCATCGGATGAGCAGTTCTTC	CASNFSSSDEQFF
.	TRBD2	14	TRBV12-3/TRBV12-4	TRBJ2-5	TGTGCCAGGAGCCGGGACTACCTACAAGAGACCCAGTACTTC	CARSRDYLQETQYF
few	.	13	TRBV5-4	TRBJ2-2	TGTGCCAGCAGCGCAGGGGACACCGGGGAGCTGTCTTTT	CASSAGDTGELSF
.	.	13	TRBV12-3/TRBV12-4	TRBJ1-6	TGTGCCAGCGCAGGCTCCTATAATTCACCCCTCCACTTT	CASAGSYNSPLHF
few	.	13	TRBV29-1	TRBJ2-7	TGCAGCCCCGGGGGTATCGGGGGATACGAGCAGTACTTC	CSPGGIGGYEQYF
.	TRBD2	15	TRBV12-3/TRBV12-4	TRBJ2-7	TGTGCCAGCACCTTCAGAGAGGGAGGGCGCTATGAGCAGTACTTC	CASTFREGGRYEQYF
.	.	16	TRBV20-1	TRBJ1-6	TGCAGTGTTAAACTGGGAGGGCAGGCCTATAACTCACCCCTCCACTTT	CSVKLGGQAYNSPLHF
.	.	11	TRBV20-1	TRBJ2-3	TGCAGTGCTGTTGGGGCATATACGCAGTATTTT	CSAVGAYTQYF
.	TRBD2	14	TRBV12-3/TRBV12-4	TRBJ2-4	TGTGCCAGCAGGGGGGGGACTAACAAAAACATTCAGTACTTC	CASRGGTNKNIQYF
.	.	13	TRBV20-1	TRBJ2-7	TGCAGTGCCCGGCTAGGATCTTTGAGTGAGCAGTACTTC	CSARLGSLSEQYF
.	.	15	TRBV7-3	TRBJ2-1	TGTGCCAGCAGCCCAAACCACGGGACAAGGAATGAGCAGTTCTTC	CASSPNHGTRNEQFF